This TCR beta chain derives from a study of OX40 agonist ivuxolimab in advanced cancers. The overall study: Two cutaneous melanoma patients and one hepatocellular carcinoma patient, three in all, had partial responses. Findings and caveats of the study: At doses 0.1 to 3.0 mg/kg, CD4+ and CD8+ clones expanded. Relative to CD4+ cells, CD8+ T cells on average had more expanded clones.

The method was immunoSEQ multiplex PCR; TCRdb's version includes in-frame clones alone and lacks a portion of them. This sample has about 40,000 clones, with more than 70% found just once. V gave up 5 bases and J gave up 3 bases; unmatched junction bases: 2. Germline V gene sequence: CDR1 SNHLY, CDR2 FYNNEI. The CDR3 runs 13 residues. About this clone: Its antigen remains unidentified.

The sample consisted of CD4+ or CD8+ T cells sorted from blood, taken in a trial of the OX40 agonist ivuxolimab. This TCR was sampled from an adult with an advanced solid tumor such as melanoma, head and neck, liver or kidney cancer. The chain employs TRBV2 and TRBJ2-7; 9 nucleotides agree with TRBD1. The CDR3 DNA reads as TGTGCCAGCAGTCGGACAGGGGACTACGAGCAGTACTTC. Its translation: CASSRTGDYEQYF.